This note documents a single T cell receptor (beta chain) sequence. TCRbeta library construction was performed incorporating unique molecular identifiers. From the PCR reads, TCRdb called clonotypes with MiXCR, one entry per CDR3 protein. This sample has 250,000 to 400,000 distinct CDR3 sequences, with around 25% found just once. The sample is drawn from a study of T-cell reconstitution after alpha-beta-depleted transplantation in children. This CDR3 spans 13 amino acids. J lost 2 bases, V lost 7 bases, and 2 bases had no gene match. Germline CDR1 and CDR2: SGHAT and FQNNGV. The chain recombines TRBV11-2 with TRBJ2-7; 10 nucleotides line up with TRBD2. The sequenced sample was PBMCs, mostly from graft donor cells, obtained 180 days after TCRalphabeta/CD19-depleted stem cell transplant. This TCR was recovered from a male patient younger than 18 who had a stem cell transplant for acute lymphoblastic leukemia, so the T cells may come from the graft donor. The CDR3 sequence is CASNLAGAYEQYF. The CDR3 coding sequence is TGTGCCAGCAACCTAGCGGGAGCCTACGAGCAGTACTTC.